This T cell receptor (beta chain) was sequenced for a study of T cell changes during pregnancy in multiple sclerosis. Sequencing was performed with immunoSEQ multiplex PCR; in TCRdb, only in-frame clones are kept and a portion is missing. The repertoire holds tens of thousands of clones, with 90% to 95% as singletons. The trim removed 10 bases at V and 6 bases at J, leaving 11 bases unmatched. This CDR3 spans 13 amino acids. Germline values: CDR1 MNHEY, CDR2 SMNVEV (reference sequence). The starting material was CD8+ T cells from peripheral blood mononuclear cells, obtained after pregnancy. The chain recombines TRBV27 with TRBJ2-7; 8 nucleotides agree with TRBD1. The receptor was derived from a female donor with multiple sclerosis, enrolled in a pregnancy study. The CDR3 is CATGGQGGREQYF. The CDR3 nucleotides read TGTGCCACCGGCGGACAGGGAGGACGCGAGCAGTACTTC.